This T cell receptor beta chain was documented in a study of tumor and adjacent non-tumor tissue in lung cancer. The study's findings and limits: In normal lung, the top 100 clones were significantly more dominant than in tumor. Tumor tissue had significantly higher TCR diversity than normal lung.

This sample's RNA came from whole unsorted tissue. Distant lung tissue was collected more than 3 cm away from the tumor edge. With regard to this clonotype: Its antigen is unidentified. An end of the junction differs from the germline gene, which may be a read error.

The CDR3 length is 13 residues. CDR1 is MNHNY and CDR2 is SVGAGI in the germline V gene (reference sequence). TCRbeta libraries were built with three rounds of nested PCR, modified from ARM-PCR. TCRdb fed the multiplex PCR reads into MiXCR, producing one record per CDR3 protein. The data show 100,000 or so distinct CDR3 sequences, 80% seen once. Sequencing was done on a sample of distant non-tumor lung tissue. The sequence was collected from a man in his sixties with small cell lung cancer. This rearrangement joins TRBV6-6 to TRBJ1-2, with D uncertain. CDR3 DNA: TGTGCCAGCAAGACCACGAATAACTATGGCTGCGCCTTC. This gives the protein CASKTTNNYGCAF.